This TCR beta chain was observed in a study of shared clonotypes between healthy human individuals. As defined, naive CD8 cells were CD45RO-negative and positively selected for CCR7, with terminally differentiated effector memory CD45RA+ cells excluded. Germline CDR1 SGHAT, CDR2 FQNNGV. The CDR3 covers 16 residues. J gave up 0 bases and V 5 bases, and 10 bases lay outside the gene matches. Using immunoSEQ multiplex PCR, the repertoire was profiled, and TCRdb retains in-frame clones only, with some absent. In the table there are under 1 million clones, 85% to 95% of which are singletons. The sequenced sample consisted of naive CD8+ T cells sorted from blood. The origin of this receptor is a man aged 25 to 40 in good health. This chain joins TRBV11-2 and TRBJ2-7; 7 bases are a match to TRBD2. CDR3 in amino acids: CASSAFALAVSYEQYF. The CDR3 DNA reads TGTGCCAGCAGCGCGTTCGCTCTAGCGGTCTCCTACGAGCAGTACTTC.